The entry that follows covers one T cell receptor (beta chain) sequence. No antigen is known for it. The record originates from a study of T cells in Graves' hyperthyroidism and ophthalmopathy. Across the study: Peripheral blood was drawn at first diagnosis, prior to all treatment.

General study results and limits: Most clonotypes that expanded in the thyroid above 0.001 also showed up in blood.

TCR beta CDR3 regions were amplified from RNA. HTBI primers were the set used in a first-round RT-PCR of the TCR CDR3. Each CDR3 protein is one row after TCRdb ran MiXCR on the multiplex PCR reads. The profile covers 600,000 to 850,000 distinct CDR3 sequences, with around 20% appearing a single time and 16% taken by the ten largest. The V and J ends lost 5 bases and 4 bases respectively, with 18 bases between them. Per germline, CDR1 MNHNS and CDR2 SASEGT. The CDR3 spans 15 residues. Sequenced material: blood. This TCR was sampled from a woman in her forties or fifties with Graves' hyperthyroidism that later progressed to Graves' ophthalmopathy. The chain recombines TRBV6-1 with TRBJ2-7; D is perhaps TRBD2 (6 bases). The CDR3 DNA reads as TGTGCCAGCAGTCGCGGTAGGGCAGGGACTTACGAGCAGTACTTC. Translation: CASSRGRAGTYEQYF.